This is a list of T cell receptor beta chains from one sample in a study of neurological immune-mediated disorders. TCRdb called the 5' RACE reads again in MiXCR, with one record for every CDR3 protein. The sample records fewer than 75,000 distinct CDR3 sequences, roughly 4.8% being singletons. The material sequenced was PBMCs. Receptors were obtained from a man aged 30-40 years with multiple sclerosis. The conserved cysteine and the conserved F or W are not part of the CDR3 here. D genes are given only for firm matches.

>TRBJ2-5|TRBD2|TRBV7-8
ASSRGLGETQY
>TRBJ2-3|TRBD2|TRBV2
ASSGSGGRTDTQY
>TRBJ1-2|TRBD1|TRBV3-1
ASSLADRASNYGYT
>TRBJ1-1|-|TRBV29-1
SAQTGMNTEAF
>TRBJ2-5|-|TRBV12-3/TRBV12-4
ASSFKGAQETQY
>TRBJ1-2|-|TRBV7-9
ASSPRRTNYGYT
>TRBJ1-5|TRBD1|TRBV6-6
ASSSDRGVGQPQH
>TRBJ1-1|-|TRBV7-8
ASSIRVSNTEAF
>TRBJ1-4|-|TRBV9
ASSVFGGGSTNEKLF
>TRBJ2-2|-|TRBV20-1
SARNWDNGELF
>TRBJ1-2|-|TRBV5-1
ASSRDVLDGYT
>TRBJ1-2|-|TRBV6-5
ASTPGRFYGYT
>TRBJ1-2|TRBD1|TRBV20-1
SARDDRANYGYT
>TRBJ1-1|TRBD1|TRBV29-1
SVLTGNEAF
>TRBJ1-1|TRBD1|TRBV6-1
ASSQGEQTEAF
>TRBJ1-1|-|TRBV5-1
ASSSYVGAGEAF